This T cell receptor beta chain was captured in a study of beta chain features in type 1 diabetes. Whole-study results and caveats: A greater similarity of naive, central memory and Treg TCRB repertoires was seen among patients than among healthy donors. Among patients with Type 1 diabetes, TCRB CDR3s were moderately but significantly shorter in every one of the four CD4+ subsets.

V shed 0 bases and J 5 bases; nucleotides not matched to a gene: 2. The CDR3 loop spans 16 amino acids. The germline V gene encodes CDR1 KGHSH and CDR2 LQKENI. A CD45RO/CCR7/CD25/CD127/CD95/CD27 panel sorted naive, central memory, regulatory and stem cell-like memory CD4+ cells. cDNA synthesis used the whole RNA isolate, giving expressed TCRB sequences. Assay: immunoSEQ multiplex PCR; the TCRdb copy retains only in-frame clones and omits some. The sample yields hundreds of thousands of clones, 10% to 15% seen once. This clone has only a few counts. The antigen remains undetermined. Other nucleotide sequences from this sample produce the same CDR3.

The rearrangement uses TRBV18 and TRBJ2-2; 11 bases are shared with TRBD1. This TCR was recovered from a man between 18 and 29 years old in good health. Sequencing was done on a sample of naive CD4+ T cells from blood. Here the CDR3 DNA reads TGTGCCAGCTCACCACCCGGACAGGGGGCGACCGGGGAGCTGTTTTTT. Amino acids: CASSPPGQGATGELFF.